The T cell receptor beta chain described here comes from a study of blood T cells in healthy people across ages. Study results and caveats: Leaving the PBMCs unsorted stopped any conclusive comparison of naive versus antigen-experienced cells.

As for this clonotype: The antigen remains unidentified.

Trimming cost V 5 bases and J 2 bases; bases outside gene matches: 12. The CDR3 has 17 amino acids. Germline-derived CDR1 and CDR2 are SGHTA and FQGNSA. Sample-barcoded 5' priming and a J-beta primer mix drove a second PCR of roughly 7 to 11 cycles. TCRdb recomputed calls from the 5' RACE reads with MiXCR, one row per CDR3 protein. This table has over 1,200,000 distinct CDR3 sequences, roughly 60% appearing once. Sequencing was performed on blood. The V and J genes are TRBV7-2 and TRBJ1-2; 9 nucleotides align to TRBD1. The clonotype was recovered from a man aged 18 to 30 in good health. The CDR3 DNA follows: TGTGCCAGCAGCCGGACAGGGGCCACAATTGACAACTATGGCTACACCTTC. This translates into CASSRTGATIDNYGYTF.